This T cell receptor beta chain appears in the sequencing data of a study of T cell repertoires in cytomegalovirus infection. The V end lost 2 bases, the J end lost 5 bases, and 21 bases lay between the germline ends. The CDR3 has 17 amino acids. The V gene's germline CDR1 is SGHTA and CDR2 FQGTGA. TCRdb reprocessed the reads with MiXCR, giving one entry per CDR3 protein. Here the sample spans a few hundred thousand distinct CDR3 sequences, roughly an eighth being singletons. This clonotype was recorded many times. This receptor was obtained from a human donor in good health (CMV status not recorded). Some clones in this sample may be carry-over from other donors' samples. The chain recombines TRBV7-3 with TRBJ2-5; D perhaps matches TRBD2 (6 bases). Sequencing was carried out using PBMCs. CDR3 region: CASSLFGGETMGETQYF. The CDR3 coding sequence is TGTGCCAGCAGCTTATTCGGCGGGGAGACGATGGGCGAGACCCAGTACTTC.